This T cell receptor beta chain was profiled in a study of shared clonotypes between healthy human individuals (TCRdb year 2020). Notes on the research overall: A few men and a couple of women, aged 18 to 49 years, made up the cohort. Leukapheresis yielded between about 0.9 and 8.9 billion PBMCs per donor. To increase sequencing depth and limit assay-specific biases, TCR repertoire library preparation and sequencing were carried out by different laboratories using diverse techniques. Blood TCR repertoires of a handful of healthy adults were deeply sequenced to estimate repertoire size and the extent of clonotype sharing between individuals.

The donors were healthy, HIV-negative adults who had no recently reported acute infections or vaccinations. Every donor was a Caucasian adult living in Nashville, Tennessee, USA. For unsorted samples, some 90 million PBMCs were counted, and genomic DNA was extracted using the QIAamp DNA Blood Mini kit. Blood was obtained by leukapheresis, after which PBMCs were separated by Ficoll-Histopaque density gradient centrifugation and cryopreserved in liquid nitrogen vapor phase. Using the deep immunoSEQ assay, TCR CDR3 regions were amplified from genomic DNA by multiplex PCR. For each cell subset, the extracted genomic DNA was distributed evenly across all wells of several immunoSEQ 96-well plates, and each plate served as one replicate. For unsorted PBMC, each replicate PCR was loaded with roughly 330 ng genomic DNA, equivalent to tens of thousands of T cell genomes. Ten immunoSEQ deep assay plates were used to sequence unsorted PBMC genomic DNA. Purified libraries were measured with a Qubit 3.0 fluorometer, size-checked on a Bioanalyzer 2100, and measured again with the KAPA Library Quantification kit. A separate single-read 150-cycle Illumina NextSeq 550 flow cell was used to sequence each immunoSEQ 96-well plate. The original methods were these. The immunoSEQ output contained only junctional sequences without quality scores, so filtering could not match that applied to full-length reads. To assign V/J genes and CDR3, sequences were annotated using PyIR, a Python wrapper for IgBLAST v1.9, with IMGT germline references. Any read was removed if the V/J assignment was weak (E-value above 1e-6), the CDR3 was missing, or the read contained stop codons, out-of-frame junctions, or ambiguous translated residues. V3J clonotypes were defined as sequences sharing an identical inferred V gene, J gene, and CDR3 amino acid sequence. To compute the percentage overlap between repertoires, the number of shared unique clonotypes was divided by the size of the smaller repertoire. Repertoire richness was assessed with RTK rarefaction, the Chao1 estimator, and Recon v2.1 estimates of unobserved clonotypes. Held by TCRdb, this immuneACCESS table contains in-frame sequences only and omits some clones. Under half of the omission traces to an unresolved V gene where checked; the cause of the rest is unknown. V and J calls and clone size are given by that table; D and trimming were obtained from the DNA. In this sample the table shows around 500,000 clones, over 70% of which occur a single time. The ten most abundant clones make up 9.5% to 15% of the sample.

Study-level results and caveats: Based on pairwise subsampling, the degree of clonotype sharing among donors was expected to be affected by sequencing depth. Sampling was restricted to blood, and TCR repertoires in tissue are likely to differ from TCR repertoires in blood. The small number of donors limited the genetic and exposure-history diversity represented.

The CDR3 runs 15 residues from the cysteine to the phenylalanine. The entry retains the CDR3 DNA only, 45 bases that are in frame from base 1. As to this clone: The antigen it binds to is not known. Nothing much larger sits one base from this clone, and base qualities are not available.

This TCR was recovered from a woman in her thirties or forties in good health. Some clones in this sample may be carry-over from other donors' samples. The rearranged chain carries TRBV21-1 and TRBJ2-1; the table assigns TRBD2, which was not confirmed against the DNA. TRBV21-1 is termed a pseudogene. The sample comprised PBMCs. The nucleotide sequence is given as TGTGCCAGCAGCAAAAGCGGGAGCTCCTACAATGAGCAGTTCTTC. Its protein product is CASSKSGSSYNEQFF.